This TCR beta chain emerged from a study of blood T cell repertoires in COVID-19 (dated by TCRdb to between 2020 and 2021). Turning to the overall study: Samples covering the acute and convalescent phases of COVID-19 were provided by collaborators in the United States, Italy and Spain. The repertoires were made available in a free public database intended to serve as a resource for research on the immune response to SARS-CoV-2. Where HLA class I and class II types were available, the types were taken from metadata supplied by the sample provider, not from assay-based typing. The samples were drawn from the first 160 participants of the ongoing ImmuneRACE study and from 1,254 subjects provided by 6 global collaborators. Deeply sampled blood TCRbeta repertoires from subjects exposed to, actively infected with, or recovered from COVID-19 were included in the dataset. The prospective study material was composed of cDNA or gDNA derived from T cells, B-cell-depleted T cells, or PBMCs. Sample metadata almost always included a de-identified subject ID, COVID-19 status, age in years and sex. General conclusions and limits of the study: Clinical and demographic metadata were provided uncurated, with the amount varying by source and participant.

Via the germline V gene, CDR1 is LGHNT and CDR2 FRNRAP. The V end loses 5 bases and the J end loses 7 bases, and a stretch of 18 bases separates them. The CDR3 spans 14 residues, from the cysteine through the phenylalanine. Kept here is only the CDR3 DNA, which spans 42 bases and is read in frame from base 1. In the prospective study, participants were about 18 to 95 years old, resided in 24 geographic areas of the United States, and were enrolled through a virtual design. In the prospective study, participants were assigned to cohorts based on the clinical history participants reported in a screening survey and a study questionnaire. In the prospective study, whole blood, serum and a nasopharyngeal or oropharyngeal swab were collected from each participant by mobile phlebotomists. Additional blood draws and questionnaires over an approximately 2-month period could optionally be provided by prospective study participants. Prospective study blood samples were shipped either frozen or at room temperature before DNA extraction.

This clone appeared once. Its antigen remains undetermined. Within one base of it there is no much larger clone, and no base qualities were kept. The immunoSEQ Assay, a bias-controlled multiplex PCR, was used to amplify TCRbeta CDR3 regions from genomic DNA. The original pipeline was this. Within the assay, amplification of reference gene primers was used to estimate how many nucleated cells each sample contained. To quantify the absolute abundance of each unique TCRbeta CDR3 rearrangement, sequence reads were collapsed and filtered. For each sample, productive Simpson clonality was calculated by taking the square root of Simpson's diversity index across productive rearrangements. TCRdb carries this immuneACCESS record with in-frame sequences only. Its versions omit some clonotypes, under half of them owing to an unresolved V gene in the studies checked, with the rest unexplained. V and J calls and clone size come straight from that table; D and trimming were deduced from the DNA. Across this sample there are 300,000 to 500,000 clones, with 88% seen only once. The ten biggest clones cover 0.97% of the sample.

The sequence is built from TRBV12-5 and TRBJ2-7, with TRBD1 as a weak D call on 6 bases. Sequenced sample: PBMCs or T cells enriched from blood (not recorded which). The TCR was taken from a woman aged 30 to 39 with acute COVID-19. The nucleotide sequence reads as follows: TGTGCTAGTGGTCACGGGACAAGTCGGCTTGAGCAGTACTTC. This yields the protein CASGHGTSRLEQYF.